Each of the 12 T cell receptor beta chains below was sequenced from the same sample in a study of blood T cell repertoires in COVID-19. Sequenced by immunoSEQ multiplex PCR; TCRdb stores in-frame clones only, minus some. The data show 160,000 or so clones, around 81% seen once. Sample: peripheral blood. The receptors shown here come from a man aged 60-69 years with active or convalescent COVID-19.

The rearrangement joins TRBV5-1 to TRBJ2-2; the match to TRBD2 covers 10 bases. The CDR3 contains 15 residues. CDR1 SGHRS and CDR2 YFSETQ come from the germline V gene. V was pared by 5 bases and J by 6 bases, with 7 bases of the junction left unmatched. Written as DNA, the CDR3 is TGCGCCAGCAGGGTTACAACTAGCGGGGCCGGGGAGCTGTTTTTT. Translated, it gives CASRVTTSGAGELFF.

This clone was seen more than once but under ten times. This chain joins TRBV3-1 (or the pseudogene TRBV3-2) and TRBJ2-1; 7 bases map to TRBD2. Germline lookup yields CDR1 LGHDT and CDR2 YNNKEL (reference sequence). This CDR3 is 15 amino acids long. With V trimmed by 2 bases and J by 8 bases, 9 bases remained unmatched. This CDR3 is CASSQIRGRYHEQFF. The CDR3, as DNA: TGTGCCAGCAGCCAAATCCGCGGGAGATACCATGAGCAGTTCTTC.

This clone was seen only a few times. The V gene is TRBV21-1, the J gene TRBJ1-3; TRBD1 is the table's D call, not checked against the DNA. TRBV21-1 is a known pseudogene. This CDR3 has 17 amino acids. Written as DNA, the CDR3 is TGTGCCAGCAGCCCTCACCCACAGGGCAGGTGGGAAAACACCATATATTTT. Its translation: CASSPHPQGRWENTIYF.

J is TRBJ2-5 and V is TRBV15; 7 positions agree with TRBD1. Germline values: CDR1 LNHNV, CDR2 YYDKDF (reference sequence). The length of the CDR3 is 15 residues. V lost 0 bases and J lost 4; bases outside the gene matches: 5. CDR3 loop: CATSRDFNRGETQYF. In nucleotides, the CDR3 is TGTGCCACCAGCAGAGATTTCAACAGGGGAGAGACCCAGTACTTC.

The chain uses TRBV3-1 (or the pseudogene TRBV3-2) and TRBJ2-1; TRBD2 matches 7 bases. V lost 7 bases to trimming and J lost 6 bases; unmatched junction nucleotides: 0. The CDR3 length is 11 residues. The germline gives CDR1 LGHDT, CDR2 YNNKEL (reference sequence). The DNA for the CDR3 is TGTGCCAGCACGGGGGGCAATGAGCAGTTCTTC. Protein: CASTGGNEQFF.

CDR3 sequence reads: CASSWGSIKGYTF. The DNA of the CDR3 is TGTGCCAGCAGCTGGGGCAGCATCAAAGGCTACACCTTC. This chain uses TRBV28 with TRBJ1-2; D possibly corresponds to TRBD1 (5 bases). The V and J ends lost 6 bases and 8 bases respectively, with 16 bases between them. Germline values: CDR1 MDHEN, CDR2 SYDVKM. The CDR3 is 13 residues long.

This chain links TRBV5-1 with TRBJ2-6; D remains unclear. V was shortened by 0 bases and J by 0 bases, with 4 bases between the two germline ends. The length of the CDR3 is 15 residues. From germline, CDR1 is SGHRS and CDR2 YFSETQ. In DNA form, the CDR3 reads TGCGCCAGCAGCTTGGGGGCCTCTGGGGCCAACGTCCTGACTTTC. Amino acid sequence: CASSLGASGANVLTF.

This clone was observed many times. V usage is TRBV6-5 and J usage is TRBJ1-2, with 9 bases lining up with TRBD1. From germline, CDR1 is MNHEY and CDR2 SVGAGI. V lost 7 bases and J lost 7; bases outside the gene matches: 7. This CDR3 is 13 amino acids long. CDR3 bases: TGTGCCAGCATTAGGGACAGGGATCGTGGCTACACCTTC. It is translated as CASIRDRDRGYTF.

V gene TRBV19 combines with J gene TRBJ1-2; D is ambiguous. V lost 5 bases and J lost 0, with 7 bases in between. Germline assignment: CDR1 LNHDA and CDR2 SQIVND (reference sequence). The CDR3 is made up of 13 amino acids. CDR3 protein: CASSFGANYGYTF. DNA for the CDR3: TGTGCCAGTAGTTTCGGGGCTAACTATGGCTACACCTTC.

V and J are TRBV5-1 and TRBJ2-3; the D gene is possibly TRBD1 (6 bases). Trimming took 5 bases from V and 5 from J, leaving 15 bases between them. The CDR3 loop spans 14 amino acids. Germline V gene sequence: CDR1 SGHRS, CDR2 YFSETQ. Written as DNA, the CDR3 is TGCGCCAGCAGTCAGGCAGGGGAAGGAGATACGCAGTATTTT. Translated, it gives CASSQAGEGDTQYF.

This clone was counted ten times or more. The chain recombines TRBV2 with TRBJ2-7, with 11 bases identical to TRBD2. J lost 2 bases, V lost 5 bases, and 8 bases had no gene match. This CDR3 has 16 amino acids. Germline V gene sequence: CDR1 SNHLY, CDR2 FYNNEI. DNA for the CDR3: TGTGCCAGCAGTACGCCTAGCGGGAGGAAACCCTACGAGCAGTACTTC. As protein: CASSTPSGRKPYEQYF.

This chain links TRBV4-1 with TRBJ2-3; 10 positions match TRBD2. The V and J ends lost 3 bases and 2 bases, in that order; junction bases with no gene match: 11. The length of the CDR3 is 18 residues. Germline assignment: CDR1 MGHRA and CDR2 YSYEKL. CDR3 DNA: TGCGCCAGCAGCCACCCGCCGGGGAGCGGGAGGGCCACAGATACGCAGTATTTT. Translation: CASSHPPGSGRATDTQYF.